This TCR beta chain was recovered during a study of neurological immune-mediated disorders. MiXCR, applied by TCRdb to the 5' RACE reads, yields one record per CDR3 protein. The repertoire has roughly 50,000 distinct CDR3 sequences, around a tenth of them found once; the top ten carry under 5.5%. The CDR3 spans 14 residues. V lost 8 bases and J 1 base, leaving 11 bases between the germline ends. CDR1 MDHEN and CDR2 SYDVKM come from the germline V gene. Study-wide results and caveats: It was HTLV-1-associated myelopathy that showed the most TCR clonal expansion, while multiple sclerosis showed the least, falling below healthy controls. Subjects shared no identical expanded-clone CDR3 amino acid sequences, suggesting private TCR-beta repertoires in all groups.

Many counts were recorded for this clonotype. As yet, its antigen is unknown. The sequenced sample consisted of PBMCs. This sequence was found in a man aged 65 to 79 with HTLV-1-associated myelopathy (HAM/TSP). The genes are TRBV28 and TRBJ2-2, with D unresolved. The CDR3 sequence is CASLRPGNTGELFF. The CDR3 DNA follows: TGTGCCAGCTTGAGGCCCGGGAACACCGGGGAGCTGTTTTTT.